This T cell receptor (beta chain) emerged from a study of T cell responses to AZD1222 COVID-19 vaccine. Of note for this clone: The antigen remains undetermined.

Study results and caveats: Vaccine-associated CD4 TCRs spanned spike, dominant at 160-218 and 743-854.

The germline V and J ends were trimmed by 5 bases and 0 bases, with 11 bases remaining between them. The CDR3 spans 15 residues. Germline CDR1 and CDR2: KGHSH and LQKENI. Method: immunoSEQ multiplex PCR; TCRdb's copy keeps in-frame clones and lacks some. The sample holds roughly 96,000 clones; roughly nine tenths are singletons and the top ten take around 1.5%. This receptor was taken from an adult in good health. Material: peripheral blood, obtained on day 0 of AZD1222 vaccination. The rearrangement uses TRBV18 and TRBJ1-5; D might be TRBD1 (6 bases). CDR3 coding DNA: TGTGCCAGCTCAACTGGACAGTCTAGCAATCAGCCCCAGCATTTT. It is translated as CASSTGQSSNQPQHF.